The 25 T cell receptor beta chains below were found in one sample sequenced in a study of blood T cell repertoires in COVID-19. TCRdb's table, derived via immunoSEQ multiplex PCR, lists solely in-frame clones and lacks some. The data hold tens of thousands of clones, with 70% to 90% observed a single time. Sequenced material: peripheral blood. The receptor source for this set is a woman in her seventies with acute or convalescent COVID-19.

The J gene is TRBJ1-6, the V gene TRBV5-1; D unresolved. The V end lost 0 bases, the J end lost 5 bases, and 6 bases lay between the germline ends. CDR1 and CDR2 from the germline V gene are SGHRS and YFSETQ. The CDR3 is made up of 14 amino acids. The CDR3 DNA is TGCGCCAGCAGCTTGGTTACAGATAATTCACCCCTCCACTTT. Protein sequence: CASSLVTDNSPLHF.

This clone is a singleton in its sample. V usage is TRBV6-5 and J usage is TRBJ1-5; TRBD1 aligns across 7 bases. CDR3 length: 14 residues. V was pared by 5 bases and J by 1 base, with 2 bases of the junction left unmatched. Germline CDR1 reads MNHEY; CDR2 reads SVGAGI. The CDR3 DNA sequence: TGTGCCAGCAGTCAGGGGGTGAGCAATCAGCCCCAGCATTTT. This sequence encodes CASSQGVSNQPQHF.

This chain links TRBV19 with TRBJ2-1; D possibly corresponds to TRBD1 (6 bases). Germline lookup yields CDR1 LNHDA and CDR2 SQIVND (reference sequence). V lost 5 bases and J 9 bases, leaving 14 bases between the germline ends. The CDR3 consists of 13 residues. The CDR3 reads CASSVPRGREQFF. The CDR3 DNA reads as TGTGCCAGTAGTGTCCCCAGGGGCCGTGAGCAGTTCTTC.

This chain uses TRBV6-1 with TRBJ2-1, with D possibly matching TRBD1 (6 bases). The CDR3 extends over 17 amino acids. Deletions cut 2 bases from V and 6 bases from J, with 20 bases between. Germline V gives CDR1 MNHNS, CDR2 SASEGT. CDR3 nucleotides: TGTGCCAGCAGTGAACGGGTAACAGGGAGCCGGTCCAATGAGCAGTTCTTC. Translated: CASSERVTGSRSNEQFF.

The gene calls are TRBV6-2 or TRBV6-3 and TRBJ1-1; D is undetermined. V was trimmed by 2 bases and J by 7 bases, leaving 8 bases between them. CDR3 length: 12 residues. Germline values: CDR1 MNHEY, CDR2 SVGEGT. The CDR3 spells CASSYGGGEAFF. In DNA, the CDR3 is TGTGCCAGCAGTTACGGTGGCGGTGAAGCTTTCTTT.

The chain carries TRBV6-1 and TRBJ2-7, with a possible D match to TRBD2 (6 bases). V was cut by 0 bases and J by 3 bases, with 12 bases left in between. This CDR3 comprises 15 residues. The V gene's germline CDR1 is MNHNS and CDR2 SASEGT. CDR3: CASSEALGGNYEQYF. In nucleotides, the CDR3 is TGTGCCAGCAGTGAAGCGCTCGGGGGAAACTACGAGCAGTACTTC.

The chain uses TRBV9 and TRBJ2-3; 7 nucleotides agree with TRBD2. The CDR3 is 16 residues long. CDR1 is SGDLS and CDR2 is YYNGEE in the germline V gene. Unmatched junction bases numbered 11, after V lost 2 bases and J lost 5 bases. The CDR3 spells CASSVTSGIGLDTQYF. CDR3 nucleotides: TGTGCCAGCAGCGTTACCAGCGGGATCGGTCTAGATACGCAGTATTTT.

The chain joins TRBV5-6 to TRBJ2-5, with D uncertain. Germline CDR1 SGHDT, CDR2 YYEEEE. Trimming cost V 0 bases and J 3 bases, with 6 bases left between them. This CDR3 has 13 residues. The CDR3 region has the DNA TGTGCCAGCAGCTTGGGGGCAGAAGAGACCCAGTACTTC. Protein: CASSLGAEETQYF.

The chain carries TRBV7-9 and TRBJ2-1, with D possibly matching TRBD2 (5 bases). The V and J ends lost 4 bases and 7 bases respectively, with 14 bases between them. This CDR3 has 14 amino acids. Germline loops: CDR1 SEHNR, CDR2 FQNEAQ (reference sequence). The CDR3 nucleotides read TGTGCCAGCAGCTCATCTAGCAGAAATAATGAGCAGTTCTTC. Protein product: CASSSSSRNNEQFF.

V and J are TRBV19 and TRBJ2-7; possible D gene TRBD1, 5 bases. CDR1 is LNHDA, CDR2 SQIVND, per germline (reference sequence). V lost 1 base to trimming and J lost 2 bases, with 12 bases between them. The CDR3 sequence is 15 residues long. The CDR3 spells CASSIAAQATYEQYF. The DNA of the CDR3 is TGTGCCAGTAGTATAGCAGCACAGGCTACCTACGAGCAGTACTTC.

This chain joins TRBV29-1 and TRBJ1-1; D is perhaps TRBD1 (6 bases). V was cut by 5 bases and J by 1 base, with 11 bases left in between. Germline V gene data show CDR1 as SQVTM and CDR2 as ANQGSEA. This CDR3 is 13 amino acids long. DNA of the CDR3: TGCAGCGTTAACCACAGGGAGAACACTGAAGCTTTCTTT. Translation: CSVNHRENTEAFF.

The chain recombines TRBV28 with TRBJ1-5; tentatively, D is TRBD1 (6 bases). CDR1 is MDHEN and CDR2 is SYDVKM in the germline V gene. Trimming removed 6 bases at V and 3 bases at J, with 12 bases between. The CDR3 is made up of 14 amino acids. The CDR3 spells CASSLDRDNQPQHF. CDR3 bases: TGTGCCAGCAGCTTGGACAGAGACAATCAGCCCCAGCATTTT.

There are many counts of this clone. The chain employs TRBV2 and TRBJ1-1; tentative D call: TRBD1 (6 bases). The germline V gene encodes CDR1 SNHLY and CDR2 FYNNEI. This CDR3 contains 13 residues. Between the trimmed V and J ends, which lost 5 bases and 4 bases, there was a span of 11 bases. In nucleotides, the CDR3 is TGTGCCAGCAGTCGGGGAGGGGGCACTGAAGCTTTCTTT. This translates into CASSRGGGTEAFF.

There are a few counts of this clone. This chain uses TRBV6-5 with TRBJ2-7, with 7 bases fitting TRBD1. Germline loops: CDR1 MNHEY, CDR2 SVGAGI. J gave up 3 bases and V 6 bases, and 8 bases lay outside the gene matches. This CDR3 is 14 amino acids long. The CDR3 DNA sequence: TGTGCCAGCAGCCCCCGGGACAGAAGCTACGAGCAGTACTTC. It encodes CASSPRDRSYEQYF.

The chain joins TRBV29-1 to TRBJ2-3, with TRBD2 identical over 11 bases. CDR1 SQVTM and CDR2 ANQGSEA come from the germline V gene. CDR3 length: 15 amino acids. Germline trimming cut 6 bases from V and 2 bases from J; bases unmatched to any gene: 7. CDR3 sequence (DNA): TGCAGCGTAGGAGAACTAGCGGGGGCCACAGATACGCAGTATTTT. Protein product: CSVGELAGATDTQYF.

This clone was seen only once. A read error may account for a junction end that differs from germline. CDR3 protein: CASRLGTGDTGELFF. In DNA form, the CDR3 reads TGTGCCAGCAGACTGGGGACAGGGGACACGGGGGAGCTGTTTTTT. This rearrangement joins TRBV7-6 to TRBJ2-2; 10 bases line up with TRBD1. The length of the CDR3 is 15 residues. Germline assignment: CDR1 SGHVS and CDR2 FNYEAQ.

The chain joins TRBV27 to TRBJ1-6, with unresolved D. Germline V gene sequence: CDR1 MNHEY, CDR2 SMNVEV (reference sequence). Trimming took 5 bases from V and 7 from J, leaving 6 bases between them. This CDR3 has 12 amino acids. In DNA form, the CDR3 reads TGTGCCAGCAGTCGAGAAAATTCACCCCTCCACTTT. Its protein is CASSRENSPLHF.

This clone was observed a single time. The DNA of the CDR3 is TGTGCCATCAGTGATTTGGGGGGAAACTATGGCTACACCTTC. Residues: CAISDLGGNYGYTF. This chain links TRBV10-3 with TRBJ1-2; perhaps TRBD1 as D (5 bases). CDR1 ENHRY and CDR2 SYGVKD come from the germline V gene. V was pared by 3 bases and J by 2 bases, with 10 bases between. The length of the CDR3 is 14 residues.

Only one count was recorded for this clone. The chain employs TRBV4-1 and TRBJ2-3; 8 positions match TRBD2. This CDR3 has 16 residues. V was clipped by 0 bases and J by 1 base; unmatched bases: 3. Germline CDR1 is MGHRA and CDR2 is YSYEKL. CDR3 DNA: TGCGCCAGCAGCCAAGAACAGGGACTAGGCACAGATACGCAGTATTTT. Translation gives CASSQEQGLGTDTQYF.

This rearrangement joins TRBV10-3 to TRBJ2-5; maybe TRBD1 (5 bases). V dropped 5 bases and J dropped 1 base, with 14 bases sitting between them. Germline assignment: CDR1 ENHRY and CDR2 SYGVKD. The CDR3 runs to 15 residues. The CDR3 loop reads CAISSSTDAQETQYF. The CDR3 nucleotides read TGTGCCATCAGTTCATCGACAGACGCCCAAGAGACCCAGTACTTC.

This clone was counted only a few times. This chain connects TRBV25-1 to TRBJ2-7; D perhaps matches TRBD1 (6 bases). Trimming removed 0 bases at V and 5 bases at J, with 14 bases between. The CDR3 has 15 amino acids. Germline V lookup: CDR1 MGHDK, CDR2 SYGVNS. Written as DNA, the CDR3 is TGTGCCAGCAGTGAATATCAGGGGATAGGGAACGAGCAGTACTTC. Translating gives CASSEYQGIGNEQYF.

The chain couples TRBV27 to TRBJ2-5; TRBD1 matches 11 bases. Germline trimming cut 6 bases from V and 4 bases from J; bases unmatched to any gene: 4. The CDR3 is 14 residues long. Germline V gene lookup returns CDR1 MNHEY and CDR2 SMNVEV (reference sequence). The CDR3 nucleotides read TGTGCCAGCAGCGCCGGGACAGGGGGAGAGACCCAGTACTTC. Protein sequence: CASSAGTGGETQYF.

This clone was counted between two and nine times. J is TRBJ1-2 and V is TRBV28; no clear D. V lost 5 bases and J lost 2, with 12 bases in between. The CDR3 sequence is 14 residues long. From germline, CDR1 is MDHEN and CDR2 SYDVKM. CDR3 nucleotide sequence: TGTGCCAGCAGTCCCCAACTACCGAACTATGGCTACACCTTC. It specifies CASSPQLPNYGYTF.

The chain couples TRBV7-2 to TRBJ2-3; D remains ambiguous. Germline assignment: CDR1 SGHTA and CDR2 FQGNSA. This CDR3 has 16 amino acids. V was clipped by 1 base and J by 0 bases, with 11 bases between them. The CDR3 DNA follows: TGTGCCAGCAGCTTAGGGCGGTATCTTAGCACAGATACGCAGTATTTT. Protein product: CASSLGRYLSTDTQYF.

This clone was counted between two and nine times. V usage is TRBV18 and J usage is TRBJ2-3; 7 positions agree with TRBD2. CDR3 size: 15 residues. With V trimmed by 6 bases and J by 6 bases, 12 bases remained unmatched. Germline loops: CDR1 KGHSH, CDR2 LQKENI. The CDR3 DNA reads as TGTGCCAGCTCGCCGACTATAAGCGGGGAGGATACGCAGTATTTT. Residues: CASSPTISGEDTQYF.